A single sample gave rise to the 17 T cell receptor beta chains below, sequenced in a study of blood T cell repertoires in COVID-19. Only in-frame clones appear in the TCRdb table, and some are missing; sequencing was by immunoSEQ multiplex PCR. This sample has around 50,000 clones, with around 92% found just once. The sample comprised peripheral blood. The receptors were gathered from a human donor in a cohort sampled during active COVID-19.

This chain connects TRBV27 to TRBJ1-5; 7 nucleotides align to TRBD1. V was clipped by 3 bases and J by 0 bases; unmatched bases: 8. The CDR3 extends over 17 amino acids. From germline, CDR1 is MNHEY and CDR2 SMNVEV (reference sequence). CDR3 sequence (DNA): TGTGCCAGCAGTTTTTCGGGACAGCCGTATAGCAATCAGCCCCAGCATTTT. Translated, it gives CASSFSGQPYSNQPQHF.

This chain uses TRBV5-1 with TRBJ1-1; no firm D call. This CDR3 is 14 amino acids long. Germline V gives CDR1 SGHRS, CDR2 YFSETQ. Trimming shortened V by 0 bases and J by 3 bases, and 9 bases separated the two germline ends. The CDR3 reads CASSLAGEDTEAFF. The CDR3 DNA follows: TGCGCCAGCAGCTTGGCCGGGGAGGACACTGAAGCTTTCTTT. Together with reference TRBV5-1 and TRBJ1-1, the CDR3 gives the full variable domain: KAGVTQTPRYLIKTRGQQVTLSCSPISGHRSVSWYQQTPGQGLQFLFEYFSETQRNKGNFPGRFSGRQFSNSRSEMNVSTLELGDSALYLCASSLAGEDTEAFFGQGTRLTVV.

The V and J genes are TRBV18 and TRBJ2-1, with TRBD2 matching 9 bases. CDR1 and CDR2 from the germline V gene are KGHSH and LQKENI. V gave up 1 base and J gave up 9 bases; unmatched junction bases: 7. This CDR3 region has 15 residues. This CDR3 is CASSPLVAGVGEQFF. The CDR3, as DNA: TGTGCCAGCTCACCACTAGTAGCGGGAGTCGGTGAGCAGTTCTTC.

The chain uses TRBV18 and TRBJ1-5; D gene unclear. Deletions cut 6 bases from V and 7 bases from J, with 13 bases between. The CDR3 is 13 amino acids. The germline V gene encodes CDR1 KGHSH and CDR2 LQKENI. Here the CDR3 reads CASSQSREQPQHF. DNA for the CDR3: TGTGCCAGCTCGCAATCCCGCGAACAGCCCCAGCATTTT. Full variable domain (outside the CDR3, taken from reference TRBV18 and TRBJ1-5): NAGVMQNPRHLVRRRGQEARLRCSPMKGHSHVYWYRQLPEEGLKFMVYLQKENIIDESGMPKERFSAEFPKEGPSILRIQQVVRGDSAAYFCASSQSREQPQHFGDGTRLSIL.

The chain has TRBV6-2 or TRBV6-3 and TRBJ2-2; 9 nucleotides match TRBD2. CDR1 is MNHEY and CDR2 is SVGEGT in the germline V gene. The CDR3 loop spans 16 amino acids. The V and J ends lost 2 bases and 3 bases, in that order; junction bases with no gene match: 4. CDR3 sequence (DNA): TGTGCCAGCAGTTACACTAGCGGGCTCTACACCGGGGAGCTGTTTTTT. Residues: CASSYTSGLYTGELFF.

The chain combines TRBV4-1 with TRBJ1-2; D unclear. This CDR3 has 14 residues. The germline V and J ends were trimmed by 1 base and 7 bases, with 13 bases remaining between them. Germline V gene lookup returns CDR1 MGHRA and CDR2 YSYEKL. The CDR3 loop is CASSQVLSWSGYTF. The CDR3 coding sequence is TGCGCCAGCAGCCAAGTCTTGAGTTGGAGTGGCTACACCTTC.

CDR3 residues: CASSYNLGQKIEKLFF. DNA for the CDR3: TGTGCCAGCAGTTACAACTTAGGACAGAAGATTGAAAAACTGTTTTTT. The genes are TRBV6-2 or TRBV6-3 and TRBJ1-4; TRBD1 is a possible D gene (6 bases). The ends were cut back, 2 bases at V and 7 bases at J, with 17 bases in the middle. The germline V gene encodes CDR1 MNHEY and CDR2 SVGEGT. The CDR3 sequence is 16 residues long.

The rearrangement links TRBV9 to TRBJ2-7; TRBD2 matches at 10 bases. Germline CDR1 and CDR2: SGDLS and YYNGEE. The J segment lost 9 bases and the V segment lost 3 bases, leaving 12 bases of the junction unmatched. CDR3 length: 15 amino acids. CDR3 amino acids: CASSAQGTSVPRQYF. The DNA of the CDR3 is TGTGCCAGCAGCGCCCAGGGGACTAGCGTACCGAGGCAGTACTTC.

This clone was picked up one time. CDR3 sequence reads: CASSLSGTSGRALYNEQFF. The CDR3 DNA follows: TGTGCCAGCAGCTTGTCCGGGACTAGCGGGAGGGCCCTCTACAATGAGCAGTTCTTC. The genes are TRBV28 and TRBJ2-1; 16 bases match TRBD2. The V segment lost 6 bases and the J segment 3 bases; nucleotides outside the gene matches: 11. Germline-derived CDR1 and CDR2 are MDHEN and SYDVKM. CDR3 length equals 19 residues.

This clone was seen only once. The chain recombines TRBV28 with TRBJ1-6; no clear D gene. Looked up from germline, CDR1 is MDHEN and CDR2 is SYDVKM. The CDR3 runs to 12 residues. Trimming pared 5 bases from V and 11 bases from J, leaving 10 bases between. CDR3 sequence (DNA): TGTGCCAGCAGTCGGGGATGGGCACCCCTCCACTTT. Translating it yields CASSRGWAPLHF.

The chain carries TRBV2 and TRBJ2-5; 11 nucleotides line up with TRBD2. V shed 7 bases, J shed 5 bases, and the junction held 21 bases outside the gene matches. The germline CDR1 and CDR2 sequences are SNHLY and FYNNEI. The CDR3 extends over 19 amino acids. DNA of the CDR3: TGTGCCAGCACCAAAAGAAGAGGGGGACTAGCGGACAGGAGGGAGACCCAGTACTTC. The encoded protein is CASTKRRGGLADRRETQYF.

The chain combines TRBV4-3 with TRBJ2-7, with a tentative D call TRBD2 (6 bases). Germline V lookup: CDR1 LGHNA, CDR2 YSLEER. This CDR3 has 13 residues. V was trimmed by 1 base and J by 3 bases, leaving 7 bases between them. The CDR3 reads CASSQAGDYEQYF. In DNA form, the CDR3 reads TGCGCCAGCAGCCAAGCGGGGGACTACGAGCAGTACTTC.

This rearrangement joins TRBV4-1 to TRBJ2-7, with D possibly TRBD2 on 6 matching bases. Trimming left V 1 base short and J 2 bases short, with 18 bases between. Germline CDR1 and CDR2: MGHRA and YSYEKL. The CDR3 covers 17 residues. The CDR3 DNA reads as TGCGCCAGCAGCCAAGTATTTTTTGCGGGGCCTCCCTACGAGCAGTACTTC. Protein sequence: CASSQVFFAGPPYEQYF.

This chain connects TRBV7-2 to TRBJ1-5, with D possibly being TRBD1 (6 bases). This CDR3 is 17 amino acids long. Germline V gene lookup returns CDR1 SGHTA and CDR2 FQGNSA. V was cut by 5 bases and J by 2 bases, with 19 bases left in between. CDR3 nucleotides: TGTGCCAGCAGCGAGGTCAGGGGCGGTATAGGCAATCAGCCCCAGCATTTT. Its protein product is CASSEVRGGIGNQPQHF.

The gene calls are TRBV19 and TRBJ1-5; D uncertain. Deletions cut 3 bases from V and 1 base from J, with 10 bases between. The CDR3 contains 15 residues. CDR1 is LNHDA, CDR2 SQIVND, per germline (reference sequence). The CDR3 nucleotides are TGTGCCAGTAGTATTACGGACTACAGCAATCAGCCCCAGCATTTT. This encodes CASSITDYSNQPQHF.

The chain couples TRBV28 to TRBJ2-5, with 13 bases fitting TRBD2. This CDR3 has 16 residues. The junction had 6 bases not matched to a gene; V was cut back by 3 bases and J by 5 bases. Germline values: CDR1 MDHEN, CDR2 SYDVKM. CDR3 protein: CASSFEGLAGRETQYF. The CDR3 region has the DNA TGTGCCAGCAGTTTCGAGGGACTAGCGGGACGGGAGACCCAGTACTTC.

This sequence joins TRBV7-2 and TRBJ1-3; no reliable D call. CDR1 is SGHTA, CDR2 FQGNSA, per germline. This CDR3 has 15 residues. V was trimmed by 4 bases and J by 0 bases, leaving 10 bases between them. DNA of the CDR3: TGTGCCAGCAGCTCCTCGACATCCTCTGGAAACACCATATATTTT. Its translation is CASSSSTSSGNTIYF.